This T cell receptor beta chain comes out of a study of blood T cells in healthy people across ages (dated by TCRdb to 2013 to 2016). Concerning the study at large: Template switching captured roughly one uniquely barcoded TCR beta cDNA molecule per two T cells in model experiments. Two additional independent replicas of 1 million unique cDNA reads from the same blood draw were analyzed for two donors (one aged 18 to 30 and one aged 80 or older). To avoid experimental bias, donors of different ages were randomly spread across the sequencing lanes. The donors were split into four age groups: young (average about 15 years), middle-aged (over 35), aged (around 67) and long-lived (roughly 80). The study measured age-related changes in TCR beta repertoire diversity using deep sequencing normalized with unique cDNA molecular identifiers.

Measured from the cysteine to the phenylalanine, the CDR3 is 14 residues long. The only DNA kept is the CDR3, 42 bases in frame from the first base. Via the germline V gene, CDR1 is LGHNA and CDR2 YSLEER. V lost 0 bases and J lost 2 bases; the stretch between them is 7 bases long. Donors were 30 to 45 systemically healthy Caucasian individuals from Russia aged roughly 6 to 90 years. Ten milliliters of peripheral blood were drawn from each donor into EDTA-treated Vacutainer tubes. PBMCs were isolated by Ficoll-Paque density-gradient centrifugation, with at least 6 million obtained per sample. Trizol reagent was used to extract total RNA from the PBMCs, yielding at least 5 micrograms per sample. Naive CD45RAhigh/CD27high T cell percentages were measured by flow cytometry on a PBMC aliquot from every donor. The library was prepared using 5' RACE. The data were produced on an Illumina HiSeq 2500. The second PCR ran for about 7 to 11 cycles and used a J-beta primer mix along with a sample-barcoded 5' primer. A unique molecular identifier was introduced onto each TCR beta cDNA molecule by a template-switch 5' adaptor carrying 12 random nucleotides. Each sample yielded at least 2.5 million CDR3-containing paired-end reads. The Mint cDNA synthesis kit, primed by a TRBC-specific oligonucleotide, was used to synthesize first-strand cDNA from all RNA. All cDNA was treated with uracil-DNA glycosylase and then went through a first 18-cycle PCR with the universal primers M1SS and BC2_uni_R. In the source study's methods: Each sample was normalized by randomly selecting 1 million high-quality reads, each carrying a distinct molecular identifier. Reads with shared molecular identifiers were discarded instead of being binned into consensus sequences. MiTCR, with a Q25 quality threshold and the strictest error-elimination algorithm, was used for CDR3 identification, clonotype clustering and error correction. A nonparametric unseen species model using Euler transformation provided a lower-bound estimate of total TCR beta diversity. TCRdb took the public reads, trimmed them with fastp at Q25, ran MiXCR for clone calling and kept in-frame beta chains. Records with the same CDR3 protein are collapsed into one entry carrying the most frequent genes and DNA. These V and J calls are TCRdb output, not the study's own analysis. The sample yields about 680,000 distinct CDR3 sequences; 49% were counted once. Together, the top ten hold roughly 31% of the sample.

Regarding this clonotype: Its binding antigen is unknown. Base qualities are not recorded, but no much larger clone differs from it by a single base.

Study-wide conclusions, independent of this receptor: Estimates of total diversity from one million sequenced T cells were regarded as lower bounds and underestimates. As age increased, observed TCR beta diversity per million T cells dropped in a roughly linear way, and a significant reduction was already evident by age 40. Since profiling was done on bulk unsorted PBMCs, naive and antigen-experienced compartments could not be conclusively compared. Because the CMV infection status of the donors was unknown, age-related changes in expanded clonotypes may potentially have been confounded. The long-lived group showed more naive CD4+ T cells, fewer expanded clones and increased TCR diversity than the aged group, suggesting age selection. A strong correlation was found between observed TCR beta diversity and the percentage of naive T cells measured by flow cytometry.

What was sequenced was blood. The TCR comes from a woman aged 60-75 years in good health. The V and J genes are TRBV4-3 and TRBJ1-2, with a tentative D gene TRBD1 over 6 matching bases. The CDR3 protein: CASSQDTGNYGYTF. The DNA is TGCGCCAGCAGCCAAGATACAGGGAACTATGGCTACACCTTC.